These 17 T cell receptor beta chains were sequenced from one sample in a study of shared clonotypes between healthy human individuals. TCRdb's table, derived via immunoSEQ multiplex PCR, lists solely in-frame clones and lacks some. The sample contains over a million clones, around 97% of which appear only once. The specimen sequenced was naive CD4+ T cells sorted from blood. Described subset: CD45RA+ positively selected. These receptors originate from a man under 40 in good health.

This clone was observed once. This chain connects TRBV4-1 to TRBJ2-7; 8 bases map to TRBD1. The CDR3 contains 15 residues. J gave up 0 bases and V 3 bases, and 4 bases lay outside the gene matches. CDR1 is MGHRA, CDR2 YSYEKL, per germline. This CDR3 reads CASSHGQGGSYEQYF. In DNA, the CDR3 is TGCGCCAGCAGCCACGGACAGGGTGGCTCCTACGAGCAGTACTTC.

This clone was found once. The rearrangement uses TRBV7-8 and TRBJ2-1, with D possibly TRBD2 on 5 matching bases. CDR3 length: 15 residues. In germline, CDR1 is SGHVS, CDR2 FQNEAQ. V was shortened by 2 bases and J by 7 bases, with 15 bases between the two germline ends. The CDR3 spells CASSLLAQYSNEQFF. Here the CDR3 DNA reads TGTGCCAGCAGCTTACTAGCTCAGTATAGTAATGAGCAGTTCTTC.

J is TRBJ1-5 and V is TRBV18; D remains ambiguous. The CDR3 has 13 amino acids. V lost 6 bases and J 0 bases, leaving 6 bases between the germline ends. From germline, CDR1 is KGHSH and CDR2 LQKENI. The chain's CDR3 is CASSSFSNQPQHF. The CDR3 nucleotides read TGTGCCAGCTCCTCCTTTAGCAATCAGCCCCAGCATTTT.

This sequence joins TRBV30 and TRBJ1-1; no reliable D call. Germline V gene data show CDR1 as GTSNPN and CDR2 as SVGIG (reference sequence). This CDR3 has 11 amino acids. V was pared by 3 bases and J by 1 base, with 3 bases between. The CDR3 reads CAWRPNTEAFF. The CDR3, as DNA: TGTGCCTGGAGACCGAACACTGAAGCTTTCTTT.

The chain links TRBV5-1 to TRBJ2-2; TRBD2 might be the D (6 bases). There are 16 residues in the CDR3. Between the trimmed V and J ends, which lost 2 bases and 4 bases, there was a span of 15 bases. Germline V CDR1 and CDR2: SGHRS, YFSETQ. The CDR3 is CASSFRDSQTTGELFF. The CDR3 nucleotides are TGCGCCAGCAGCTTCCGGGACTCTCAAACCACCGGGGAGCTGTTTTTT.

As for this clone: One junction end disagrees with the germline gene, perhaps due to a read error. Other nucleotide sequences from this sample produce the same CDR3. The CDR3 nucleotides read TGTGCCAGCAGCCTAGCGGGGAGATACGAGCAGTACTTC. Translating it yields CASSLAGRYEQYF. This chain connects TRBV7-2 to TRBJ2-7; 9 nucleotides match TRBD2. This CDR3 has 13 amino acids. From germline, CDR1 is SGHTA and CDR2 FQGNSA.

The rearrangement uses TRBV7-2 and TRBJ2-3, with TRBD2 identical over 10 bases. In germline, CDR1 is SGHTA, CDR2 FQGNSA. V was pared by 4 bases and J by 7 bases, with 8 bases of the junction left unmatched. The CDR3 runs 15 residues. In DNA, the CDR3 is TGTGCCAGCAGCTCAGCGGGAGGGCAGTCTTATACGCAGTATTTT. It yields the protein CASSSAGGQSYTQYF.

The chain combines TRBV29-1 with TRBJ2-5; no clear D. CDR1 SQVTM and CDR2 ANQGSEA come from the germline V gene. Trimming took 7 bases from V and 5 from J, leaving 11 bases between them. There are 11 residues in the CDR3. In DNA form, the CDR3 reads TGCAGCGCTCGTGGACGGGAGACCCAGTACTTC. It specifies CSARGRETQYF.

The CDR3 nucleotides read TGTGCCAGCAGCCAGGGCCTTCGGGGGGAAGAGACCCAGTACTTC. Protein product: CASSQGLRGEETQYF. The V gene is TRBV11-2, the J gene TRBJ2-5, with 7 bases fitting TRBD2. Germline V gene lookup returns CDR1 SGHAT and CDR2 FQNNGV. The ends lost 5 bases at V and 3 bases at J; junction bases unmatched: 9. This CDR3 comprises 15 residues.

The chain is built from TRBV29-1 and TRBJ2-7; possibly TRBD2 for D (6 bases). V lost 7 bases to trimming and J lost 3 bases, with 19 bases between them. The CDR3 extends over 14 amino acids. CDR1 SQVTM and CDR2 ANQGSEA come from the germline V gene. CDR3 nucleotides: TGCAGCGCCCTACCATCACGGGGGAGCTACGAGCAGTACTTC. It is translated as CSALPSRGSYEQYF.

This chain links TRBV9 with TRBJ2-6, with D perhaps TRBD1 or TRBD2 (5 bases each). CDR1 is SGDLS and CDR2 is YYNGEE in the germline V gene. The CDR3 has 17 amino acids. Trimming pared 3 bases from V and 0 bases from J, leaving 13 bases between. CDR3 DNA: TGTGCCAGCAGCGCGGGACGTAAAAGCTCTGGGGCCAACGTCCTGACTTTC. Its protein product is CASSAGRKSSGANVLTF.

The chain carries TRBV5-1 and TRBJ2-3; D unclear. V lost 1 base, J lost 0 bases, and 9 bases lay in between. The CDR3 length is 15 residues. CDR1 is SGHRS and CDR2 is YFSETQ in the germline V gene. CDR3 protein: CASSLTIASTDTQYF. Here the CDR3 DNA reads TGCGCCAGCAGCTTGACTATCGCTAGCACAGATACGCAGTATTTT.

The chain couples TRBV7-2 to TRBJ1-1, with no clear D. In germline, CDR1 is SGHTA, CDR2 FQGNSA. This CDR3 has 14 amino acids. Trimming cost V 3 bases and J 1 base, with 9 bases left between them. In DNA form, the CDR3 reads TGTGCCAGCAGCTTCCTTTCCGGGAACACTGAAGCTTTCTTT. It encodes CASSFLSGNTEAFF.

V is TRBV6-5 and J is TRBJ2-5; D might be TRBD1 or TRBD2, each matching 5 bases. Looked up from germline, CDR1 is MNHEY and CDR2 is SVGAGI. V lost 6 bases and J lost 7, with 18 bases in between. This CDR3 is 14 amino acids long. CDR3 amino acids: CASSAGTTAGTQYF. The CDR3 DNA is TGTGCCAGCAGCGCCGGGACCACTGCAGGGACCCAGTACTTC.

The rearrangement links TRBV4-3 to TRBJ2-3; possible D gene TRBD2, 6 bases. Germline V gives CDR1 LGHNA, CDR2 YSLEER. This CDR3 has 15 amino acids. V was trimmed by 1 base and J by 1 base, leaving 9 bases between them. The DNA of the CDR3 is TGCGCCAGCAGCCAAGGGGCTAGCGGCACAGATACGCAGTATTTT. Translating gives CASSQGASGTDTQYF.

The genes are TRBV7-9 and TRBJ2-1; TRBD1 is a possible D gene (5 bases). V shed 8 bases and J shed 6 bases, with 20 bases lying between them. Looked up from germline, CDR1 is SEHNR and CDR2 is FQNEAQ (reference sequence). The CDR3 loop spans 15 amino acids. The CDR3 sequence is CASGSPQGGVNEQFF. Here the CDR3 DNA reads TGTGCCAGCGGATCCCCCCAGGGCGGCGTCAATGAGCAGTTCTTC.

The chain employs TRBV7-4 and TRBJ2-7; D remains ambiguous. Germline lookup yields CDR1 SGHVT and CDR2 SQSDAQ. This CDR3 region has 14 residues. The V end lost 6 bases, the J end lost 2 bases, and 14 bases lay between the germline ends. This CDR3 is CASSSLGRAYEQYF. The CDR3 nucleotides read TGTGCCAGCAGTTCTCTCGGCCGAGCCTACGAGCAGTACTTC.